The 10 T cell receptor beta chains listed next were all sequenced from one sample in a study of blood T cells in healthy people across ages. Sample-barcoded 5' priming and a J-beta primer mix drove a second PCR of roughly 7 to 11 cycles. TCRdb processed the 5' RACE reads anew with MiXCR; each CDR3 protein has one entry. The profile shows 650,000 to 800,000 distinct CDR3 sequences, 52% of them singletons. The sequenced sample consisted of blood. Every receptor here comes from an elderly woman in good health.

The gene calls are TRBV4-1 and TRBJ2-2; a weak D match, TRBD2 (6 bases). V lost 4 bases and J 1 base, leaving 13 bases between the germline ends. This CDR3 has 16 amino acids. The germline V gene has CDR1 MGHRA and CDR2 YSYEKL. This CDR3 reads CASSPRSGGNTGELFF. CDR3 sequence (DNA): TGCGCCAGCAGCCCCCGTTCCGGGGGGAACACCGGGGAGCTGTTTTTT.

The chain carries TRBV4-3 and TRBJ2-2, with 9 bases matching TRBD2. In germline, CDR1 is LGHNA, CDR2 YSLEER. The V segment lost 1 base and the J segment 6 bases; nucleotides outside the gene matches: 9. The CDR3 has 17 amino acids. The CDR3 region is CASSQVVLAGRSGELFF. Written as DNA, the CDR3 is TGCGCCAGCAGCCAAGTTGTCCTAGCGGGACGGTCCGGGGAGCTGTTTTTT.

As concerns this clonotype: A much larger clone differs from this one at a single base, so this may be a read error. This rearrangement joins TRBV12-3 or TRBV12-4 to TRBJ2-3; 7 bases are a match to TRBD2. V lost 10 bases to trimming and J lost 1 base; unmatched junction nucleotides: 8. The CDR3 is 14 amino acids. The CDR3 protein is CATMAGVGTDTQYF. Here the CDR3 DNA reads TGTGCCACGATGGCGGGGGTGGGCACAGATACGCAGTATTTT.

The V and J genes are TRBV12-5 and TRBJ2-7; perhaps TRBD1 as D (5 bases). The CDR3 has 15 residues. Trimming shortened V by 4 bases and J by 0 bases, and 13 bases separated the two germline ends. Germline values: CDR1 LGHNT, CDR2 FRNRAP. This CDR3 reads CASGYGHYISYEQYF. In DNA form, the CDR3 reads TGTGCTAGTGGTTATGGACACTACATCTCCTACGAGCAGTACTTC.

The chain employs TRBV12-3 or TRBV12-4 and TRBJ2-7; 10 bases line up with TRBD1. The CDR3 extends over 16 amino acids. Germline trimming cut 5 bases from V and 7 bases from J; bases unmatched to any gene: 14. The CDR3 coding sequence is TGTGCCAGCAGTCCATGGAGGGACAGGGGTCGCAATGAGCAGTACTTC. Protein product: CASSPWRDRGRNEQYF.

This clonotype was recorded at least ten times. The chain combines TRBV27 with TRBJ2-1; 14 bases are a match to TRBD2. This CDR3 is built from 17 residues. J gave up 15 bases and V 5 bases, and 18 bases lay outside the gene matches. Germline V gene sequence: CDR1 MNHEY, CDR2 SMNVEV (reference sequence). The CDR3 reads CASSPLGTSGRMVVRFF. As DNA, the CDR3 is TGTGCCAGCAGTCCCCTAGGGACTAGCGGGAGAATGGTAGTAAGGTTCTTC.

The chain is built from TRBV7-9 and TRBJ2-3; no reliable D call. The germline gives CDR1 SEHNR, CDR2 FQNEAQ (reference sequence). With 1 base removed from V and 5 bases from J, the gap between germline ends came to 10 bases. The CDR3 has 14 residues. In nucleotides, the CDR3 is TGTGCCAGCAGCTTAGGCACCCATCTAGATACGCAGTATTTT. This sequence encodes CASSLGTHLDTQYF.

This chain joins TRBV11-2 and TRBJ2-1, with 9 bases identical to TRBD1. Germline CDR1 is SGHAT and CDR2 is FQNNGV. Trimming took 5 bases from V and 7 from J; bases not matched to a gene: 12. CDR3 length: 16 residues. CDR3 sequence: CASSTSRDRDRNEQFF. CDR3 in DNA: TGTGCCAGCAGCACATCCCGGGACAGGGATCGGAATGAGCAGTTCTTC.

This clonotype appeared many times. V and J are TRBV7-2 and TRBJ1-2; D is unresolved. Germline V gives CDR1 SGHTA, CDR2 FQGNSA. V shed 2 bases and J shed 5 bases, with 15 bases lying between them. CDR3 size: 15 residues. CDR3 amino acids: CASSLYGPDVYGYTF. Written as DNA, the CDR3 is TGTGCCAGCAGCTTATACGGGCCAGATGTTTATGGCTACACCTTC.

The chain has TRBV2 and TRBJ2-5, with 7 bases aligning to TRBD2. The CDR3 has 17 residues. Trimming cost V 1 base and J 4 bases; bases outside gene matches: 12. Germline V CDR1 and CDR2: SNHLY, FYNNEI. The chain's CDR3 is CASSEVVGLGGGETQYF. As DNA, the CDR3 is TGTGCCAGCAGTGAAGTGGTAGGACTAGGTGGCGGAGAGACCCAGTACTTC.